The source of this T cell receptor beta chain is a study of T cells in Graves' hyperthyroidism and ophthalmopathy. Study-wide context: Specimen type is peripheral blood, collected at initial diagnosis prior to any treatment. Notes on the study in general: The model forecast ophthalmopathy, anticipating it by a median 6.5 months before onset.

The CDR3 regions of TCR beta were amplified from RNA transcripts. RT-PCR in the first round (using the HTBI primer set) targeted the TCR CDR3. TCRdb independently ran MiXCR on the multiplex PCR reads; one entry per CDR3 protein. In the table there are about 360,000 distinct CDR3 sequences, around an eighth of which are singletons. With regard to this clonotype: Its cognate antigen is unknown.

Patients having uncontrolled infection, another autoimmune disease, pregnancy or lactation were not included. It was at first hyperthyroidism diagnosis, before any ophthalmopathy symptoms, that the blood sample was taken. Material for sequencing was blood. The receptor's source is a young man with Graves' hyperthyroidism that later progressed to Graves' ophthalmopathy.

The CDR3 nucleotides are TGTGCCAGCAGCTTTAGGGGACCGAATAATTCACCCCTCCACTTT. It yields the protein CASSFRGPNNSPLHF. V gene TRBV7-9 combines with J gene TRBJ1-6; the D gene is possibly TRBD1 (5 bases). Germline V gives CDR1 SEHNR, CDR2 FQNEAQ (reference sequence). The CDR3 sequence is 15 residues long. Trimming left V 3 bases short and J 5 bases short, with 11 bases between.